The sequence of this T cell receptor (beta chain) was determined in a study of cytomegalovirus exposure and HLA in healthy donors. Germline V gene lookup returns CDR1 SGHRS and CDR2 YFSETQ. There are 16 residues in the CDR3. Amplification used 60 Vbeta primers and 13 Jbeta primers. Only in-frame clones appear in the TCRdb table, and some are missing; sequencing was by immunoSEQ multiplex PCR. The table lists about 150,000 clones, 80% of them singletons. Concerning this clone: The junction differs from germline at one of its ends, possibly a read error.

The rearrangement links TRBV5-1 to TRBJ2-6, with a tentative D call TRBD1 (5 bases). This receptor was obtained from a woman aged 40-49 years in good health and CMV-seronegative. Sequenced sample: PBMCs. CDR3 region: CASSLGSYSGANGLTF. CDR3 nucleotide sequence: TGCGCCAGCAGCTTGGGTTCTTACTCTGGGGCCAACGGCCTGACTTTC.